The clone carrying this T cell receptor beta chain has ten or more counts. What it recognizes is unknown. Looked up from germline, CDR1 is SNHLY and CDR2 is FYNNEI. V was trimmed by 3 bases and J by 4 bases, leaving 15 bases between them. The CDR3 runs to 15 residues. Amplification from RNA transcripts yielded the TCR beta CDR3 regions. First-round RT-PCR relied on HTBI primers, and a second-round multiplex PCR came next. One entry per CDR3 protein results from TCRdb running MiXCR on the multiplex PCR reads. The sample lists a few hundred thousand distinct CDR3 sequences; 15% were seen once. The sample comes from a study of Graves' ophthalmopathy and Graves' hyperthyroidism. Overall study results and limits: Sensitivity reached roughly 88% and specificity about 80% for a 13-signature model separating ophthalmopathy from stable hyperthyroidism.

The PBMCs originated from less than 13 ml of fresh peripheral blood. The specimen sequenced was peripheral blood. This receptor was taken from a woman aged 18-29 years with stable Graves' hyperthyroidism. V usage is TRBV2 and J usage is TRBJ1-2; D is perhaps TRBD1 (5 bases). CDR3 protein: CASSDPRSGRYGYTF. The DNA of the CDR3 is TGTGCCAGCAGTGACCCCCGGTCAGGGCGCTATGGCTACACCTTC.